The rows below give T cell receptor beta chains drawn from one sample of a study of tumor-infiltrating lymphocytes in localized non-small cell lung cancer. The method was immunoSEQ multiplex PCR; TCRdb's version includes in-frame clones alone and lacks a portion of them. The repertoire holds more than 3,000 clones, with under 55% as singletons. The sample taken for sequencing was uninvolved lung tissue not adjacent to the tumor. Receptor source: a human donor with non-small cell lung cancer. Both conserved end residues are part of each CDR3. Fields, in order: clone size, V gene, J gene, D gene, CDR3 DNA, CDR3 protein. D genes are given only for firm matches. Not all rows give a size; the values are once, few, many and, for expanded clones, a class.

medium-sized	TRBV4-1	TRBJ1-5	.	TGCGCCAGCAGCCAAGCTTGGACCGGTCAGCAGCCCCAGCATTTT	CASSQAWTGQQPQHF
few	TRBV6-5	TRBJ2-2	.	TGTGCCAGTTCTCCACTAGTCCCCGGGGAGCTGTTTTTT	CASSPLVPGELFF
.	TRBV4-1	TRBJ2-3	.	TGCGCCAGCAGCCACTACGCCGGTAGCACAGATACGCAGTATTTT	CASSHYAGSTDTQYF
few	TRBV15	TRBJ1-1	TRBD1	TGTGCCACCAGCAGTCAGGGGGTACCCCAGTTCTTT	CATSSQGVPQFF
few	TRBV11-2	TRBJ2-5	TRBD1	TGTGCCAGCAGCTTAGTTGGACAGGGGGCCCTCCAAGAGACCCAGTACTTC	CASSLVGQGALQETQYF
.	TRBV27	TRBJ2-7	TRBD2	TGTGCCAGCAGTGTATACGGGGGAGGGAACTACGAGCAGTACTTC	CASSVYGGGNYEQYF
medium-sized	TRBV6-5	TRBJ1-6	TRBD1	TGTGCCAGCAGTTACGAGGGACAGGGTTCACCCCTCCACTTT	CASSYEGQGSPLHF
few	TRBV30	TRBJ1-4	.	TGTGCCTGGAGTGTACGAGGTACAGGGAATGAAAAACTGTTTTTT	CAWSVRGTGNEKLFF
.	TRBV30	TRBJ2-1	.	TGTGCCTGGAGTGTCTCGGGGATGCTCAACAATGAGCAGTTCTTC	CAWSVSGMLNNEQFF
few	TRBV5-1	TRBJ2-2	TRBD2	TGCGCCAGCAGCCCCACTAGCGGAGGATCCGGGGAGCTGTTTTTT	CASSPTSGGSGELFF
few	TRBV19	TRBJ1-1	.	TGTGCCAGTAGTATAGGGGCGGGACGGATGAACACTGAAGCTTTCTTT	CASSIGAGRMNTEAFF
few	TRBV29-1	TRBJ2-7	.	TGCAGCGTTCGACAGAGGACCTACGAGCAGTACTTC	CSVRQRTYEQYF
few	TRBV6-5	TRBJ2-5	.	TGTGCCAGCAGCTCTAGGCGCGGGGAAGAGACCCAGTACTTC	CASSSRRGEETQYF
.	TRBV25-1	TRBJ1-1	.	TGTGCCAGCACGTGGGGGGGGCAGGTTCGCGAAGCTTTCTTT	CASTWGGQVREAFF
few	TRBV19	TRBJ2-7	.	TGTGCCAGTAGTATCAGCACAGGGCGCTACGAGCAGTACTTC	CASSISTGRYEQYF